This T cell receptor beta chain was captured in a study of blood T cell repertoires in COVID-19. The overall study: T cells, B-cell-depleted T cells, or PBMCs provided the cDNA or gDNA that served as material.

As processed by the authors: Reference gene primer amplification gave estimated nucleated cell counts. The table came from immunoSEQ multiplex PCR; TCRdb's copy has only in-frame clones and leaves some out. D and trimming come from the DNA, and the V and J calls and clone size come from that table. The sample records approximately 130,000 clones, 83% being singletons. Participants spanned ages roughly 18 to 95 years and resided in about two dozen US areas. The recovered donors of Cohort 3 showed two negative PCRs, clearance, or symptom resolution. J gave up 1 base and V 3 bases, and 5 bases lay outside the gene matches. This CDR3 has 16 residues. Germline-derived CDR1 and CDR2 are KGHSH and LQKENI. With respect to this clone: Distinct nucleotide sequences in the sample also encode this CDR3.

Sequenced sample: PBMCs or T cells enriched from blood (not recorded which). This chain uses TRBV18 with TRBJ1-5; 8 bases line up with TRBD1. The sequence derives from a man younger than 40 who had recovered from COVID-19. CDR3 DNA: TGTGCCAGCTCACCGGACAGGGCCGACAGCAATCAGCCCCAGCATTTT. As protein: CASSPDRADSNQPQHF.